The 29 T cell receptor beta chains below were found in one sample sequenced in a study of cytomegalovirus exposure and HLA in healthy donors (dated by TCRdb to 2016 to 2017). The library came from the immunoSEQ multiplex PCR assay. A mixture of 60 forward primers for TCR Vbeta segments and 13 reverse primers for TCR Jbeta segments was used in the multiplex PCR. The source is immuneACCESS, and TCRdb retained only in-frame sequences with V and J called. Part of the clones is not carried over; for the studies checked, unresolved V genes explain less than half of this, and the remainder is unexplained. This sample is represented by about 160,000 clones; roughly four fifths of them were singletons. Around 3.1% of the sample is in the top ten clones. Material: PBMCs. The receptors were gathered from a woman between 40 and 50 years old in good health and CMV-seronegative.

V is TRBV18 and J is TRBJ1-2; 9 nucleotides match TRBD1. Germline CDR1 and CDR2: KGHSH and LQKENI. Trimming cost V 1 base and J 6 bases; bases outside gene matches: 6. The CDR3 length is 15 residues. The CDR3 nucleotides are TGTGCCAGCTCACCACGGCATCGACAGGGGGATGGCTACACCTTC. This codes for CASSPRHRQGDGYTF.

The rearrangement joins TRBV5-1 to TRBJ2-1; 14 nucleotides align to TRBD2. V dropped 4 bases and J dropped 4; count of bases not matched to a gene: 7. Germline CDR1 SGHRS, CDR2 YFSETQ. The CDR3 consists of 17 residues. Here the CDR3 reads CASSPGLAGALYNEQFF. The DNA of the CDR3 is TGCGCCAGCAGCCCGGGACTAGCGGGGGCTCTTTACAATGAGCAGTTCTTC.

The chain has TRBV7-2 and TRBJ1-1; no clear D. Germline V lookup: CDR1 SGHTA, CDR2 FQGNSA. The CDR3 covers 13 residues. Trimming left V 7 bases short and J 1 base short, with 10 bases between. The CDR3 spells CASTERRNTEAFF. The CDR3 bases are TGTGCCAGCACCGAACGGAGGAACACTGAAGCTTTCTTT.

V gene TRBV19 combines with J gene TRBJ1-4; possibly TRBD1 for D (6 bases). Germline V lookup: CDR1 LNHDA, CDR2 SQIVND (reference sequence). V dropped 6 bases and J dropped 0 bases, with 17 bases sitting between them. The CDR3 contains 17 residues. The CDR3 here is CASRPGGAAATNEKLFF. In DNA, the CDR3 is TGTGCCAGTAGACCCGGGGGGGCCGCGGCAACTAATGAAAAACTGTTTTTT.

The rearrangement uses TRBV6-4 and TRBJ1-1, with no clear D. From germline, CDR1 is MRHNA and CDR2 SNTAGT. The CDR3 sequence is 13 residues long. The V end lost 10 bases, the J end lost 3 bases, and 15 bases lay between the germline ends. In nucleotides, the CDR3 is TGTGCCACCTCACGGAAACGGGACACTGAAGCTTTCTTT. It is translated as CATSRKRDTEAFF.

This chain uses TRBV6-1 with TRBJ2-1; 9 nucleotides agree with TRBD2. The germline CDR1 and CDR2 sequences are MNHNS and SASEGT. This CDR3 contains 14 residues. The V gene end was trimmed by 7 bases and the J gene end by 7 bases; junction bases not matched to a gene: 8. The CDR3 region is CASTRGGPANEQFF. The CDR3 nucleotides are TGTGCCAGCACGCGGGGGGGCCCAGCGAATGAGCAGTTCTTC.

The V call is TRBV2, the J call TRBJ1-2, with D possibly being TRBD1 (5 bases). With 7 bases removed from V and 4 bases from J, the gap between germline ends came to 22 bases. Germline V gives CDR1 SNHLY, CDR2 FYNNEI. This CDR3 has 16 amino acids. CDR3 region: CASIFRQLRSGYGYTF. DNA for the CDR3: TGTGCCAGCATATTTCGACAGCTACGCTCGGGCTATGGCTACACCTTC.

This clone has only a few counts. The gene calls are TRBV19 and TRBJ1-1; D not resolved. From germline, CDR1 is LNHDA and CDR2 SQIVND (reference sequence). The CDR3 is 17 residues long. The ends were cut back, 7 bases at V and 1 base at J, with 22 bases in the middle. CDR3 DNA: TGTGCCAGTATCGGGGTGTTCTCCCGAAGGGCGAACACTGAAGCTTTCTTT. Amino acid sequence: CASIGVFSRRANTEAFF. The full variable domain, in which reference TRBV19 and TRBJ1-1 provide the parts outside the CDR3, is DGGITQSPKYLFRKEGQNVTLSCEQNLNHDAMYWYRQDPGQGLRLIYYSQIVNDFQKGDIAEGYSVSREKKESFPLTVTSAQKNPTAFYLCASIGVFSRRANTEAFFGQGTRLTVV.

V is TRBV9 and J is TRBJ2-2, with 8 bases fitting TRBD2. CDR1 and CDR2 (germline): SGDLS, YYNGEE. This CDR3 is 15 amino acids long. J lost 1 base, V lost 2 bases, and 1 base had no gene match. CDR3 protein: CASSVLAGNTGELFF. For the CDR3, the DNA is TGTGCCAGCAGCGTCCTAGCGGGGAACACCGGGGAGCTGTTTTTT.

DNA for the CDR3: TGTGCCAGCAGCTCCGACCGAGGTGGGACTCCGACCTTACCGCAGTTCTTC. This sequence encodes CASSSDRGGTPTLPQFF. V usage is TRBV7-9 and J usage is TRBJ2-1, with D possibly TRBD2 on 6 matching bases. The germline V and J ends were trimmed by 4 bases and 12 bases, with 28 bases remaining between them. The CDR3 has 17 amino acids. Germline CDR1 reads SEHNR; CDR2 reads FQNEAQ (reference sequence).

The chain employs TRBV10-3 and TRBJ2-4, with 15 bases lining up with TRBD2. Germline CDR1 is ENHRY and CDR2 is SYGVKD. This CDR3 has 17 residues. V lost 3 bases and J lost 7; bases outside the gene matches: 7. CDR3 sequence (DNA): TGTGCCATCAGTGACCCCGGACTAGCGGGGGGGCGGAACATTCAGTACTTC. It specifies CAISDPGLAGGRNIQYF.

The J gene is TRBJ1-1, the V gene TRBV20-1, with unresolved D. This CDR3 has 11 amino acids. V was cut by 3 bases and J by 5 bases, with 7 bases left in between. From germline, CDR1 is DFQATT and CDR2 SNEGSKA (reference sequence). This CDR3 reads CSASLSTEAFF. Here the CDR3 DNA reads TGCAGTGCTAGCCTCAGTACTGAAGCTTTCTTT.

The V gene is TRBV27, the J gene TRBJ1-1; D possibly corresponds to TRBD1 (5 bases). The V and J ends lost 1 base and 1 base respectively, with 13 bases between them. CDR3 size: 16 residues. The germline V gene has CDR1 MNHEY and CDR2 SMNVEV (reference sequence). The CDR3 DNA follows: TGTGCCAGCAGTTTATGGGGCGCAGGGAAGAACACTGAAGCTTTCTTT. Amino acids: CASSLWGAGKNTEAFF.

The chain uses TRBV6-5 and TRBJ1-2; TRBD1 agrees at 7 bases. V dropped 4 bases and J dropped 6; count of bases not matched to a gene: 8. CDR3 length: 14 residues. Germline V gives CDR1 MNHEY, CDR2 SVGAGI. CDR3 residues: CASSFLDRDDGYTF. CDR3 sequence (DNA): TGTGCCAGCAGTTTTCTTGACAGGGACGATGGCTACACCTTC.

This chain links TRBV27 with TRBJ2-1; 9 bases fit TRBD2. With V trimmed by 0 bases and J by 6 bases, 15 bases remained unmatched. In germline, CDR1 is MNHEY, CDR2 SMNVEV (reference sequence). The length of the CDR3 is 19 residues. The CDR3 nucleotides are TGTGCCAGCAGTTTATCCGTAGGGGAGGCGGGGGGGGATCGCAATGAGCAGTTCTTC. Translating it yields CASSLSVGEAGGDRNEQFF.

This sequence joins TRBV6-5 and TRBJ2-3, with D uncertain. CDR3 length equals 16 residues. V was clipped by 2 bases and J by 0 bases, with 12 bases between them. The germline CDR1 and CDR2 sequences are MNHEY and SVGAGI. The CDR3 nucleotides are TGTGCCAGCAGTTACGTGGCGGTAACTAGCACAGATACGCAGTATTTT. Translating gives CASSYVAVTSTDTQYF.

The CDR3 loop is CASSLFGQNNSPLHF. CDR3 DNA: TGTGCCAGCAGCTTGTTTGGGCAGAATAATTCACCCCTCCACTTT. The gene calls are TRBV5-4 and TRBJ1-6; D not certain. Germline-derived CDR1 and CDR2 are SGHNT and YYREEE (reference sequence). V was shortened by 1 base and J by 5 bases, with 10 bases between the two germline ends. The CDR3 has 15 residues.

The chain has TRBV2 and TRBJ2-7, with TRBD2 matching 10 bases. V was pared by 9 bases and J by 4 bases, with 3 bases of the junction left unmatched. In germline, CDR1 is SNHLY, CDR2 FYNNEI. CDR3 length equals 12 residues. CDR3 in amino acids: CASSGGRYEQYF. CDR3 bases: TGTGCCAGTAGCGGGGGGAGGTACGAGCAGTACTTC.

This chain links TRBV14 with TRBJ2-5; D perhaps matches TRBD2 (6 bases). Trimming removed 4 bases from V and 2 bases from J, with 11 bases in between. This CDR3 is built from 14 residues. Per germline, CDR1 SGHDN and CDR2 FVKESK. The CDR3 DNA reads TGTGCCAGCAGCCGGGACGCGGGACAAGAGACCCAGTACTTC. This translates into CASSRDAGQETQYF.

The CDR3 here is CASSIDGGFFVRSLNQPQHF. The CDR3 DNA sequence: TGTGCCAGTAGTATAGATGGAGGGTTCTTCGTTAGGAGTTTAAATCAGCCCCAGCATTTT. The chain recombines TRBV19 with TRBJ1-5; D not resolved. Deletions cut 0 bases from V and 4 bases from J, with 25 bases between. Germline V gene sequence: CDR1 LNHDA, CDR2 SQIVND (reference sequence). This CDR3 has 20 amino acids. The whole variable domain, filled in from reference TRBV19 and TRBJ1-5, reads DGGITQSPKYLFRKEGQNVTLSCEQNLNHDAMYWYRQDPGQGLRLIYYSQIVNDFQKGDIAEGYSVSREKKESFPLTVTSAQKNPTAFYLCASSIDGGFFVRSLNQPQHFGDGTRLSIL.

The rearrangement uses TRBV5-6 and TRBJ2-2; 8 nucleotides agree with TRBD1. This CDR3 is 15 amino acids long. Germline lookup yields CDR1 SGHDT and CDR2 YYEEEE. J lost 7 bases, V lost 0 bases, and 5 bases had no gene match. CDR3 protein: CASSLGQGQVGELFF. The DNA of the CDR3 is TGTGCCAGCAGCTTGGGACAGGGGCAAGTCGGGGAGCTGTTTTTT.

The rearrangement joins TRBV4-2 to TRBJ2-2; D may be TRBD1 (5 bases). The CDR3 covers 16 residues. Germline CDR1 LGHNA, CDR2 YNFKEQ. Trimming removed 0 bases at V and 5 bases at J, with 13 bases between. The CDR3 DNA follows: TGTGCCAGCAGCCAAGAAGTCGCAGGGCCGACCGGGGAGCTGTTTTTT. Residues: CASSQEVAGPTGELFF.

This clone was seen a single time. The chain couples TRBV6-4 to TRBJ2-3; TRBD1 matches 8 bases. V lost 0 bases, J lost 4 bases, and 3 bases stayed unmatched. This CDR3 is 15 amino acids long. CDR1 is MRHNA and CDR2 is SNTAGT in the germline V gene. The chain's CDR3 is CASSDSGQGADTQYF. The CDR3 DNA reads TGTGCCAGCAGTGACTCAGGACAGGGAGCAGATACGCAGTATTTT.

This clone was counted between two and nine times. CDR3 amino acids: CASSQEWRPGTSGGSSYEQYF. The CDR3 region has the DNA TGCGCCAGCAGCCAAGAATGGAGGCCTGGGACTAGCGGGGGAAGCTCCTACGAGCAGTACTTC. The chain links TRBV4-1 to TRBJ2-7, with TRBD2 matching 14 bases. The CDR3 has 21 residues. CDR1 and CDR2 from the germline V gene are MGHRA and YSYEKL. V gave up 0 bases and J gave up 0 bases; unmatched junction bases: 13.

This clone was observed a handful of times. V and J are TRBV5-1 and TRBJ2-7, with 7 bases matching TRBD2. Unmatched junction bases numbered 12, after V lost 3 bases and J lost 6 bases. The CDR3 runs 15 residues. Germline CDR1 reads SGHRS; CDR2 reads YFSETQ. Written as DNA, the CDR3 is TGCGCCAGCAGCTCTGGCGGGGGATTTGACGGCGAGCAGTACTTC. Its protein product is CASSSGGGFDGEQYF. Variable domain in full (rest from reference TRBV5-1 and TRBJ2-7): KAGVTQTPRYLIKTRGQQVTLSCSPISGHRSVSWYQQTPGQGLQFLFEYFSETQRNKGNFPGRFSGRQFSNSRSEMNVSTLELGDSALYLCASSSGGGFDGEQYFGPGTRLTVT.

The rearrangement joins TRBV7-8 to TRBJ1-6; TRBD1 matches at 9 bases. CDR3 length: 14 residues. Germline CDR1 is SGHVS and CDR2 is FQNEAQ. After removal of 4 bases from V and 8 bases from J, the junction contained 3 bases not matched to a gene. DNA of the CDR3: TGTGCCAGCAGCTCCCGGACAGGGGATTCACCCCTCCACTTT. The encoded protein is CASSSRTGDSPLHF.

This chain joins TRBV10-3 and TRBJ2-5, with 8 bases identical to TRBD2. Germline V gene sequence: CDR1 ENHRY, CDR2 SYGVKD. With 8 bases clipped from V and 3 bases from J, the junction kept 5 bases outside the gene matches. The CDR3 consists of 13 residues. CDR3 loop: CAIHGGDKETQYF. In nucleotides, the CDR3 is TGTGCCATCCACGGGGGGGATAAAGAGACCCAGTACTTC.

A few counts support this clone. The chain has TRBV28 and TRBJ1-2; TRBD1 might be the D (5 bases). Deletions cut 3 bases from V and 7 bases from J, with 12 bases between. Per germline, CDR1 MDHEN and CDR2 SYDVKM. This CDR3 comprises 13 residues. The CDR3 sequence is CASSFSGGVGYTF. CDR3 sequence (DNA): TGTGCCAGCAGTTTTAGCGGGGGAGTTGGCTACACCTTC.

This chain uses TRBV6-1 with TRBJ2-3; D might be TRBD2 (5 bases). The CDR3 totals 15 residues. Trimming removed 4 bases from V and 0 bases from J, with 11 bases in between. Germline values: CDR1 MNHNS, CDR2 SASEGT. The CDR3 sequence is CASSASRTSTDTQYF. As DNA, the CDR3 is TGTGCCAGCAGTGCCAGCCGGACTAGCACAGATACGCAGTATTTT.